This TCR beta chain was captured by sequencing in a study of cytomegalovirus exposure and HLA in healthy donors. Overall study context: The Caucasian-associated ancestry cluster held under 90% of roughly 400 genotyped donors.

The CDR3 has 13 residues. Germline lookup yields CDR1 SGHRS and CDR2 YFSETQ. The germline V and J ends were trimmed by 0 bases and 12 bases, with 13 bases remaining between them. For this clone: Its antigen remains unknown.

Study observations and caveats: High sensitivity and specificity were reportedly achieved when the classifier diagnosed cytomegalovirus status.

PCR primers comprised 60 Vbeta and 13 Jbeta primers. Clones were sequenced by immunoSEQ multiplex PCR, and TCRdb holds only the in-frame ones, with some missing. The table records some 190,000 clones, 75% to 90% of them present only once. The chain uses TRBV5-1 and TRBJ1-5; D is ambiguous. The sequence came from a boy aged 2 to 10 in good health and CMV-seronegative. What was sequenced was PBMCs. CDR3 protein: CASSLGPNQDQHF. The CDR3 DNA sequence: TGCGCCAGCAGCTTGGGTCCGAATCAGGACCAGCATTTT.